This T cell receptor (beta chain) came from a study of CD8 T cells in Susac syndrome. Random hexamers were used to reverse transcribe roughly 0.45 to 1 ug of RNA. It was immunoSEQ multiplex PCR that amplified TCR beta CDR3 across 54 Vbeta and 13 Jbeta. MiXCR, run by TCRdb on the immunoSEQ multiplex PCR reads, gives a single entry per CDR3 protein. The table lists roughly 190,000 distinct CDR3 sequences, approximately 94% of them singletons. The V and J ends lost 4 bases and 1 base, in that order; junction bases with no gene match: 3. The CDR3 is made up of 14 amino acids. Germline CDR1 SGHDN, CDR2 FVKESK. This clonotype was observed a single time.

The source is a human donor in good health. Sequenced material: CD4+ T cells from PBMCs. The chain is built from TRBV14 and TRBJ2-7; 8 nucleotides match TRBD1. CDR3 sequence reads: CASSLRGPSYEQYF. CDR3 DNA: TGTGCCAGCAGCCTCAGGGGGCCATCCTACGAGCAGTACTTC.